This T cell receptor (beta chain) was recovered during a study of blood T cell repertoires in COVID-19 (TCRdb year 2020). About the investigation overall: Samples covering the acute and convalescent phases of COVID-19 were provided by collaborators in the United States, Italy and Spain. The material from the prospective study consisted of cDNA or gDNA derived from T cells, B-cell-depleted T cells, or PBMCs. Subjects who had been exposed to COVID-19, were actively infected with it, or had recovered from it provided the deeply sampled blood TCRbeta repertoires that made up the dataset. Sample metadata almost always included a de-identified subject ID, COVID-19 status, age in years and sex. The samples were drawn from the first 160 participants of the ongoing ImmuneRACE study and from 950 to 1,500 subjects provided by 6 global collaborators. The repertoires were released in a freely available public database intended as a resource for research on the immune response to SARS-CoV-2. Where available, HLA class I and class II types were taken from metadata supplied by the sample provider and were not determined by assay-based typing. Results the study describes overall, beyond this receptor: How much clinical and demographic metadata was included differed by source and by participant, and the metadata was provided uncurated.

To note about this clone: The antigen it binds to is not known. No base quality information exists; no much larger clone differs at one position.

At one collaborating source in Seattle, patients were enrolled during active infection and were followed longitudinally through the course of disease. Whole blood was collected in K2EDTA tubes by collaborating institutions according to the institutions' own protocols. Collaborator samples were shipped for TCRbeta analysis as frozen whole blood, isolated PBMCs, or DNA extracted from either sample type. CDR1 LGHDT and CDR2 YNNKEL are derived from the germline V gene (reference sequence). CDR3 length: 14 amino acids, cysteine to phenylalanine. Only the CDR3 portion is preserved as DNA: 42 bases, with reading frame beginning at the first base. Ends trimmed: V by 8 bases, J by 0 bases; bases unmatched to a gene: 4. TCRbeta CDR3 regions were amplified from genomic DNA using the immunoSEQ Assay, a bias-controlled multiplex PCR. The paper's data handling went like this. The number of nucleated cells in each sample was estimated from the amplification of reference gene primers within the assay. To quantify the absolute abundance of each unique TCRbeta CDR3 rearrangement, sequence reads were collapsed and filtered. Productive Simpson clonality was computed per sample as the square root of Simpson's diversity index over productive rearrangements. Drawn from immuneACCESS, this table holds only the in-frame rearrangements with V and J called that TCRdb kept. Clones are partly lost; checked studies trace under half to an unresolved V gene and leave the rest unexplained. V, J and clone size are those of that table, while D and trimming were read from the DNA. Within this sample are about 130,000 clones, with approximately 90% of them counted one time only. Roughly 4.3% of the sample rests with the top ten.

Specimen: peripheral blood. This TCR was sampled from a man aged 55 to 70 with COVID-19, enrolled during active disease. The sequence links TRBV3-1 (or the pseudogene TRBV3-2) to TRBJ1-5; TRBD1 fits 7 bases in the junction. The nucleotide sequence is given as TGTGCCAGCGGGGACAGCTATAGCAATCAGCCCCAGCATTTT. It codes for CASGDSYSNQPQHF.